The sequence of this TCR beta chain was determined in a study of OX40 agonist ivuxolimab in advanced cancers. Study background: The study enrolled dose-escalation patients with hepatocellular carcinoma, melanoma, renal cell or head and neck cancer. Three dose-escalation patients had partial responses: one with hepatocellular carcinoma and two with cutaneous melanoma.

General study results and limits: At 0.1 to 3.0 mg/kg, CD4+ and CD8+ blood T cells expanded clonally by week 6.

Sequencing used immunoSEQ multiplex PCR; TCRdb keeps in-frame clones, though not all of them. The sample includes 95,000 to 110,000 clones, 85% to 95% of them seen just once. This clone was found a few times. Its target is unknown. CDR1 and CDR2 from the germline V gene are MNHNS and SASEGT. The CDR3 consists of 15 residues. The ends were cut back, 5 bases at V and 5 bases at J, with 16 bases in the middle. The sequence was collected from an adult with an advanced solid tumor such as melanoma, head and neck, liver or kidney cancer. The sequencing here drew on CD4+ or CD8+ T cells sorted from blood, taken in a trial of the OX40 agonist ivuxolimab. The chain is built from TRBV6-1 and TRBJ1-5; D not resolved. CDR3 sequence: CASSLATRADQPQHF. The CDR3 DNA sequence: TGTGCCAGCAGTCTAGCTACAAGGGCCGATCAGCCCCAGCATTTT.